What follows is one T cell receptor beta chain and its context. Its antigen remains unknown. These data come from a study of cytotoxic CD8 clonotypes in ibrutinib-treated CLL. About the study: Response was recorded as partial in roughly 25 patients and complete in 2; at median around 68 months, approximately 14 remained remitted and some 12 had progressed. Samples yielded averages of 200,000 to 300,000 productive templates and about 100,000 productive rearrangements.

Using immunoSEQ multiplex PCR, the repertoire was profiled, and TCRdb retains in-frame clones only, with some absent. The sample lists roughly 250,000 clones; 70% were seen once. Whole-study findings and limits: Private clonotypes, not public ones, expanded at ibrutinib response.

TCR beta libraries used around 2.2 micrograms of DNA from cryopreserved PBMCs. The CDR3 sequence is 12 residues long. Germline CDR1 KGHSH, CDR2 LQKENI. Between the trimmed V and J ends, which lost 6 bases and 9 bases, there was a span of 12 bases. This receptor was obtained from a human donor with chronic lymphocytic leukemia. The sample was PBMCs, taken after 24 months of ibrutinib treatment. The rearrangement joins TRBV18 to TRBJ1-5; D gene ambiguous. CDR3 protein: CASSPGSGPQHF. CDR3 nucleotide sequence: TGTGCCAGCTCCCCGGGCTCAGGGCCCCAGCATTTT.